This T cell receptor (beta chain) is drawn from a study of response to subunit inactivated influenza vaccine. Study-wide results and caveats: The authors put forward the suggestion that each seasonal influenza vaccination may bring in only a limited number of new T cells.

The length of the CDR3 is 12 residues. V was trimmed by 6 bases and J by 5 bases, leaving 10 bases between them. Germline CDR1 is MNHEY and CDR2 is SVGAGI. TCRdb processed the RT-PCR reads anew with MiXCR; each CDR3 protein has one entry. The profile covers hundreds of thousands of distinct CDR3 sequences, with 14% appearing a single time and 7.5% to 8% taken by the ten largest. In its sample, this clonotype was seen a few times. The antigen is unknown. This chain links TRBV6-5 with TRBJ1-1; D call uncertain. This sequence was found in a man aged 45-65 years who received an inactivated influenza vaccine. The material was PBMCs from blood, obtained 14 to 15 days before vaccination. The CDR3 sequence is CASSPIGTEAFF. In DNA, the CDR3 is TGTGCCAGCAGCCCCATAGGAACTGAAGCTTTCTTT.